Following are 23 T cell receptor beta chains from one sample sequenced in a study of T cells in women clearing cervical HPV infection (dated by TCRdb to 2016 to 2018). Library construction relied on the immunoSEQ multiplex PCR assay. This is the immuneACCESS table as TCRdb keeps it, with only in-frame sequences that have V and J called. A part of the clones is gone; compared with another copy, unresolved V genes explain less than half, and the rest is unexplained. The sample's table covers tens of thousands of clones. The biggest ten clones account for around 8% of the sample. Sequencing used blood buffy coat. The receptors derive from a woman aged 18-70 years with a cervical HPV16 infection that either progressed to CIN3+ or cleared (not recorded which).

As to this clone: The read gets to within 3 residues of the CDR3 end, and the germline J gene fills in the rest. The chain couples TRBV2 to TRBJ2-3; D is possibly TRBD1 (5 bases). In germline, CDR1 is SNHLY, CDR2 FYNNEI. The CDR3 has 13 amino acids. The CDR3 bases that were read are TGTGCCAGCAGCATTAAGGACAATCAGCCG. It translates to CASSIKDNQP. The CDR3 reads in full as CASSIKDNQPQYF.

Concerning this clone: The read finishes 3 residues shy of the CDR3 end, and the germline J gene is used to complete it. The chain couples TRBV2 to TRBJ2-7; D gene ambiguous. Germline assignment: CDR1 SNHLY and CDR2 FYNNEI. CDR3 length equals 11 residues. Deletions cut 6 bases from V and 3 bases from J, with 6 bases between. The CDR3 sequence is CASRQSYEQYF. The CDR3 bases that were read are TGTGCCAGCAGGCAGAGCTACGAG.

For this clone: The read terminates 3 residues ahead of where the CDR3 ends, so the germline J gene completes it. The V gene is TRBV2, the J gene TRBJ1-5; D is ambiguous. The CDR3 loop spans 16 amino acids. With 5 bases removed from V and 0 bases from J, the gap between germline ends came to 14 bases. In germline, CDR1 is SNHLY, CDR2 FYNNEI. The part of the CDR3 DNA that was read is TGTGCCAGCAGTCGTGAAGGCTTATATAGCAATCAGCCC. Encoded protein: CASSREGLYSNQP. The whole CDR3 sequence is CASSREGLYSNQPQHF.

As regards this clone: The read ends 3 residues shy of where the CDR3 ends; the end is completed using the germline J gene. The V gene is TRBV11-2, the J gene TRBJ2-1; tentatively, D is TRBD2 (5 bases). V was cut by 4 bases and J by 5 bases, with 9 bases left in between. Germline CDR1 SGHAT, CDR2 FQNNGV. This CDR3 has 13 residues. The CDR3 is CASSSRAHNEQFF. The DNA read from the CDR3 is TGTGCCAGCAGCTCGCGGGCCCACAATGAG. Complete variable domain (other parts from reference TRBV11-2 and TRBJ2-1): EAGVAQSPRYKIIEKRQSVAFWCNPISGHATLYWYQQILGQGPKLLIQFQNNGVVDDSQLPKDRFSAERLKGVDSTLKIQPAKLEDSAVYLCASSSRAHNEQFFGPGTRLTVL.

In regard to this clone: The read finishes 3 residues shy of the CDR3 end, and the germline J gene is used to complete it. The rearrangement links TRBV19 to TRBJ1-5; tentatively, D is TRBD1 (6 bases). The CDR3 loop spans 15 amino acids. V shed 3 bases and J shed 9 bases, with 18 bases lying between them. Looked up from germline, CDR1 is LNHDA and CDR2 is SQIVND (reference sequence). The CDR3 reads CASSMRGRGEWPQHF. Partial CDR3 DNA: TGTGCCAGTAGTATGCGGGGGAGGGGGGAATGGCCC.

As regards this clone: The sequenced fragment ends 3 residues before the CDR3 boundary, so the rest is inferred from the germline J gene. This chain connects TRBV19 to TRBJ1-2; D is possibly TRBD1 (6 bases). Looked up from germline, CDR1 is LNHDA and CDR2 is SQIVND (reference sequence). This CDR3 has 15 residues. Trimming took off 4 bases at V and 4 bases at J, with 16 bases between the two ends. The CDR3 sequence is CASSRTVDAGYGYTF. The part of the CDR3 DNA that was read is TGTGCCAGTAGTAGGACAGTGGATGCCGGCTATGGC.

A word on this clone: Read coverage stops 3 residues before the CDR3 terminus; the germline J gene supplies the remainder. The chain recombines TRBV7-9 with TRBJ1-5; D might be TRBD1 (5 bases). V shed 1 base and J shed 7 bases, with 11 bases lying between them. CDR3 length equals 14 residues. CDR1 is SEHNR and CDR2 is FQNEAQ in the germline V gene (reference sequence). The CDR3 bases that were read are TGTGCCAGCAGCTTAGGCGGAGGGGAACAGCCC. It translates to CASSLGGGEQP. The full-length CDR3 reads as CASSLGGGEQPQHF.

To note about this clone: The read gets to within 3 residues of the CDR3 end, and the germline J gene fills in the rest. The V and J genes are TRBV6-1 and TRBJ2-2, with a weak D call TRBD1 (6 bases). The germline CDR1 and CDR2 sequences are MNHNS and SASEGT. The CDR3 length is 14 residues. The DNA read from the CDR3 is TGTGCCAGCAGTGGAGTTCTGGGGGCCAACGTG. Protein product: CASSGVLGANV. The whole CDR3 protein reads CASSGVLGANVLFF.

Of note for this clone: The read gets to within 3 residues of the CDR3 end, and the germline J gene fills in the rest. This sequence joins TRBV5-1 and TRBJ1-2, with D hard to call. The CDR3 is 13 residues long. CDR1 SGHRS and CDR2 YFSETQ come from the germline V gene. This chain's CDR3 is CASSYAEPVGYTF. The sequenced part of the CDR3 DNA is TGCGCCAGCAGCTATGCGGAGCCTGTAGGC.

A word on this clone: The read ends 3 residues early relative to the CDR3; the germline J gene fills the gap. V and J are TRBV5-1 and TRBJ2-7; the D is unclear. V was trimmed by 0 bases and J by 0 bases, leaving 13 bases between them. CDR3 size: 16 residues. In germline, CDR1 is SGHRS, CDR2 YFSETQ. This chain's CDR3 is CASSLEVGRLSYEQYF. The CDR3 DNA, read in part, is TGCGCCAGCAGCTTGGAGGTTGGGCGTCTCTCCTACGAG.

Worth noting for this clone: The DNA ends 3 residues before the CDR3 does, and the rest of the CDR3 is filled in from the germline J gene. The chain is built from TRBV5-1 and TRBJ2-1, with 7 bases matching TRBD2. CDR3 length: 14 amino acids. The junction had 2 bases not matched to a gene; V was cut back by 3 bases and J by 2 bases. CDR1 is SGHRS, CDR2 YFSETQ, per germline. CDR3 sequence: CASSSSGAYNEQFF. Incomplete CDR3 DNA: TGCGCCAGCAGCTCCAGCGGGGCCTACAATGAG.

As to this clone: Read data end 3 residues before the CDR3 end; the end is taken from the germline J gene. The J gene is TRBJ1-4, the V gene TRBV20-1; 12 nucleotides align to TRBD1. CDR3 length: 15 residues. Germline-derived CDR1 and CDR2 are DFQATT and SNEGSKA (reference sequence). V trimming: 2 bases; J trimming: 6 bases; junction bases outside the gene matches: 4. The chain's CDR3 is CSARTGTGGYEKLFF. The covered CDR3 bases are TGCAGTGCTAGAACTGGGACAGGGGGCTATGAAAAA.

Note on this clone: The read stops 3 residues short of the end of the CDR3; the missing end is completed from the germline J gene. This sequence joins TRBV5-1 and TRBJ2-3; the match to TRBD2 covers 8 bases. CDR1 SGHRS and CDR2 YFSETQ come from the germline V gene. The CDR3 runs 16 residues. The sequenced part of the CDR3 DNA is TGCGCCAGCAGCTTTACAGCGGGAGTTTCGCAAGAGACG. Translated: CASSFTAGVSQET. The full CDR3 sequence reads CASSFTAGVSQETQYF.

About this clone itself: The read terminates 3 residues ahead of where the CDR3 ends, so the germline J gene completes it. The chain carries TRBV6-2 or TRBV6-3 and TRBJ1-4; 10 bases match TRBD1. Trimming at V came to 4 bases and at J to 0 bases, leaving 2 bases not matched to a gene. This CDR3 region has 16 residues. Germline lookup yields CDR1 MNHEY and CDR2 SVGEGT. The CDR3 sequence is CASSSGTGATNEKLFF. The sequenced CDR3 bases are TGTGCCAGCAGTTCCGGGACAGGGGCAACTAATGAAAAA.

Of note for this clone: Read sequence stops 3 residues before the CDR3 end, and the germline J gene provides the missing end. The chain uses TRBV5-1 and TRBJ1-3; D call uncertain. CDR1 is SGHRS, CDR2 YFSETQ, per germline. This CDR3 region has 16 residues. Trimming cost V 7 bases and J 0 bases, with 17 bases left between them. CDR3 bases read: TGCGCCAGCTCAGCGAAAACACTTTACTCTGGAAACACC. It yields the protein CASSAKTLYSGNT. In full, the CDR3 reads CASSAKTLYSGNTIYF.

Notes on this clone: The CDR3 is cut off 3 residues early in the read; its end comes from the germline J gene. The gene calls are TRBV7-4 and TRBJ1-2; no reliable D call. Germline CDR1 reads SGHVT; CDR2 reads SQSDAQ. V dropped 4 bases and J dropped 4 bases, with 19 bases sitting between them. The CDR3 length is 16 residues. Incomplete CDR3 DNA: TGTGCCAGCAGCTCGACTCTCGGCCCTTTGCCCTATGGC. It yields the protein CASSSTLGPLPYG. The full-length CDR3 reads as CASSSTLGPLPYGYTF.

Concerning this clone itself: With the read ending 3 residues before the CDR3 end, the germline J gene is used to fill in that end. Additional DNA sequences in this sample encode the identical CDR3. The chain joins TRBV2 to TRBJ1-3; possible D gene TRBD1, 5 bases. Germline V gene data show CDR1 as SNHLY and CDR2 as FYNNEI. The CDR3 consists of 12 residues. CDR3 DNA (partial): TGTGCCAGCAGTGAACAGGTTGGGACT. It encodes CASSEQVGT. The full CDR3 protein reads CASSEQVGTIYF. The full variable domain, its missing parts supplied by reference TRBV2 and TRBJ1-3, is EPEVTQTPSHQVTQMGQEVILRCVPISNHLYFYWYRQILGQKVEFLVSFYNNEISEKSEIFDDQFSVERPDGSNFTLKIRSTKLEDSAMYFCASSEQVGTIYFGEGSWLTVV.

As to this clone: The read finishes 3 residues shy of the CDR3 end, and the germline J gene is used to complete it. The V and J genes are TRBV30 and TRBJ1-1; 8 positions match TRBD1. J lost 0 bases, V lost 2 bases, and 11 bases had no gene match. Germline CDR1 is GTSNPN and CDR2 is SVGIG (reference sequence). The CDR3 length is 17 residues. The CDR3 reads CAWSLGAGGDLNTEAFF. The DNA read from the CDR3 is TGTGCCTGGAGTTTGGGGGCAGGGGGCGATTTGAACACTGAA.

For this clone: The read terminates 3 residues ahead of where the CDR3 ends, so the germline J gene completes it. The V and J genes are TRBV7-9 and TRBJ2-2, with a weak D call TRBD2 (6 bases). CDR1 and CDR2 from the germline V gene are SEHNR and FQNEAQ (reference sequence). The V gene lost 5 bases and the J gene lost 3 bases, with 13 bases spanning the gap. The CDR3 loop spans 15 amino acids. CDR3 loop: CASSARGLDTGELFF. CDR3 DNA (partial): TGTGCCAGCAGCGCCCGGGGACTTGACACCGGGGAG.

The covered CDR3 bases are TGTGCCAGCACCGAAACAGGGGTCGGCCAGCCG. As protein: CASTETGVGQP. The full CDR3 protein is CASTETGVGQPQYF. The chain links TRBV2 to TRBJ2-3; 7 bases align to TRBD1. Read sequence stops 3 residues before the CDR3 end, and the germline J gene provides the missing end. Germline CDR1 reads SNHLY; CDR2 reads FYNNEI. The CDR3 totals 14 residues.

This clone is identified as hyperexpanded from frequency. The read is 3 residues too short to cover the CDR3 end, so that end is filled in from the germline J gene. J is TRBJ2-2 and V is TRBV29-1; unclear D gene. The germline V gene encodes CDR1 SQVTM and CDR2 ANQGSEA. The CDR3 covers 13 residues. Trimming took 6 bases from V and 5 from J, leaving 13 bases between them. CDR3 DNA (partial): TGCAGCGTGCACTACCGAGGTACCGGGGAG. This codes for CSVHYRGTGE. The CDR3 in its entirety is CSVHYRGTGELFF.

In the case of this clone: The CDR3 end falls 3 residues outside the read, so it is completed with the germline J gene. The rearrangement links TRBV19 to TRBJ1-2, with D possibly matching TRBD1 (5 bases). Germline V gives CDR1 LNHDA, CDR2 SQIVND (reference sequence). This CDR3 comprises 13 residues. The part of the CDR3 DNA that was read is TGTGCCAGTAGTGCCGGACAACTTTACGAC. Residues: CASSAGQLYD. The whole CDR3 protein is CASSAGQLYDYTF.

Concerning this clone: The read is 3 residues too short to cover the CDR3 end, so that end is filled in from the germline J gene. The V gene is TRBV20-1, the J gene TRBJ1-2; no clear D. The V gene lost 6 bases and the J gene lost 0 bases, with 14 bases spanning the gap. Germline-derived CDR1 and CDR2 are DFQATT and SNEGSKA (reference sequence). The length of the CDR3 is 14 residues. The CDR3 loop reads CSAKDFQANYGYTF. The covered CDR3 bases are TGCAGTGCCAAGGACTTCCAAGCTAACTATGGC.